This T cell receptor beta chain was documented in a study of cytomegalovirus exposure and HLA in healthy donors. Background on the study: The roughly 110 validation repertoires were reported in a later analysis to have been generated on the same platform as the roughly 700 first-cohort repertoires. Findings and caveats of the study: Rare TCR sequences predominated, though certain public TCRs were found in many donors. High specificity and sensitivity for cytomegalovirus status were reported for the classifier.

In the case of this clone: The antigen is unknown.

Profiling relied on immunoSEQ multiplex PCR, and the TCRdb table lists in-frame clones only, not all of them. The sample consists of about 250,000 clones, about 87% of them appearing once. Separation from the roughly 700-subject first cohort characterized the roughly 130-subject validation cohort, to which the donors belonged. Input material: PBMCs. This clonotype was sampled from a man between 18 and 29 years old in good health and CMV-seronegative.

The CDR3 nucleotides are TGTGCCAGCAGCCCTGTAGCGGGAGACGCAGATACGCAGTATTTT. This codes for CASSPVAGDADTQYF. V and J are TRBV9 and TRBJ2-3; 9 nucleotides align to TRBD2. CDR3 length equals 15 residues. V was clipped by 4 bases and J by 4 bases; unmatched bases: 7. Germline CDR1 reads SGDLS; CDR2 reads YYNGEE.